The T cell receptor beta chain described here comes from a study of T cells in Graves' hyperthyroidism and ophthalmopathy. CDR1 is SGHRS, CDR2 YFSETQ, per germline. With 4 bases removed from V and 3 bases from J, the gap between germline ends came to 13 bases. The CDR3 has 14 amino acids. What was amplified from RNA transcripts were TCR beta CDR3 regions. HTBI primers drove first-round RT-PCR of the TCR CDR3. TCRdb processed the multiplex PCR reads anew with MiXCR; each CDR3 protein has one entry. The sample consists of roughly 380,000 distinct CDR3 sequences, about 14% of them appearing once. Ten or more counts support this clonotype. What it recognizes is unknown. Whole-study findings and limits: A median 6.5 months before onset, the model predicted ophthalmopathy. Most thyroid clonotypes with frequency above 0.001 were detected in blood.

Criteria for exclusion of patients were uncontrolled infection, other autoimmune disease, pregnancy or lactation. On the basis of clinical symptoms, serum thyroxine and TRAb, thyroid ultrasound and orbital computed tomography, diagnoses were made. V usage is TRBV5-1 and J usage is TRBJ2-5; TRBD1 might be the D (5 bases). The sample comprised blood. This clonotype originated in a woman aged 55-75 years with Graves' hyperthyroidism. The CDR3 spells CASSRAWGEETQYF. The DNA for the CDR3 is TGCGCCAGCAGCCGCGCTTGGGGCGAAGAGACCCAGTACTTC.